These 9 T cell receptor beta chains were sequenced from one sample in a study of memory CD4+ T cells and cytomegalovirus serostatus. The protocol was immunoSEQ multiplex PCR, while the TCRdb copy is restricted to in-frame clones and leaves out a portion. The profile shows about 60,000 clones, 70% to 85% of them singletons. The sort gate was single viable CD3+CD4+CD8-CD45RO+ cells for memory CD4+ T cells. Material: memory CD4+ T cells from blood. Receptors were obtained from an adult in good health and CMV-seropositive.

This rearrangement joins TRBV14 to TRBJ2-7; 7 bases agree with TRBD2. CDR1 and CDR2 (germline): SGHDN, FVKESK. The CDR3 has 15 residues. V lost 1 base, J lost 1 base, and 4 bases stayed unmatched. CDR3 residues: CASSQALAGSYEQYF. In DNA form, the CDR3 reads TGTGCCAGCAGCCAAGCCTTAGCGGGTTCCTACGAGCAGTACTTC.

The CDR3 loop is CAWTDRASSGNTIYF. The DNA for the CDR3 is TGTGCCTGGACCGACAGAGCATCCTCTGGAAACACCATATATTTT. The chain employs TRBV30 and TRBJ1-3, with a tentative D call TRBD1 (5 bases). Germline CDR1 is GTSNPN and CDR2 is SVGIG (reference sequence). The CDR3 is 15 amino acids. The V and J ends lost 4 bases and 0 bases respectively, with 13 bases between them.

J is TRBJ1-1 and V is TRBV6-5, with D perhaps matching TRBD1 (5 bases). Trimming pared 5 bases from V and 5 bases from J, leaving 9 bases between. Germline V gene data show CDR1 as MNHEY and CDR2 as SVGAGI. The CDR3 sequence is 12 residues long. The chain's CDR3 is CASSPGGTEAFF. The CDR3 nucleotides are TGTGCCAGCAGTCCCGGGGGGACTGAAGCTTTCTTT.

CDR3 sequence reads: CSARGNYEQYV. The CDR3, as DNA: TGCAGTGCTAGAGGGAACTACGAGCAGTACGTC. The chain joins TRBV20-1 to TRBJ2-7; D is uncertain. Trimming pared 1 base from V and 3 bases from J, leaving 4 bases between. Germline V gene sequence: CDR1 DFQATT, CDR2 SNEGSKA (reference sequence). This CDR3 region has 11 residues.

J is TRBJ1-2 and V is TRBV10-3, with TRBD1 identical over 7 bases. Germline V gene lookup returns CDR1 ENHRY and CDR2 SYGVKD. The V and J ends lost 3 bases and 4 bases, in that order; junction bases with no gene match: 2. CDR3 size: 13 residues. This CDR3 is CAISEGDSYGYTF. Written as DNA, the CDR3 is TGTGCCATCAGTGAAGGGGACAGCTATGGCTACACCTTC.

The chain employs TRBV5-6 and TRBJ2-5; D possibly corresponds to TRBD2 (6 bases). The germline CDR1 and CDR2 sequences are SGHDT and YYEEEE. Trimming stripped 1 base from V and 4 bases from J, with 17 bases between. This CDR3 is built from 16 residues. The CDR3 sequence: CASSLNFGGGGETQYF. CDR3 nucleotides: TGTGCCAGCAGCTTGAATTTCGGGGGAGGAGGAGAGACCCAGTACTTC.

This rearrangement joins TRBV2 to TRBJ2-3; the D is unclear. The V end was cut by 4 bases, the J end by 5 bases, with 4 bases between. The CDR3 totals 11 residues. Germline V gene lookup returns CDR1 SNHLY and CDR2 FYNNEI. CDR3 coding DNA: TGTGCCAGCAGTGTCGTAGATACGCAGTATTTT. This translates into CASSVVDTQYF.

The chain recombines TRBV27 with TRBJ2-2; TRBD2 might be the D (6 bases). CDR3 length: 17 residues. V lost 6 bases, J lost 5 bases, and 22 bases lay in between. From germline, CDR1 is MNHEY and CDR2 SMNVEV (reference sequence). The CDR3 coding sequence is TGTGCCAGCAGACTAGCTGGCGGGAAAGTTTATACCGGGGAGCTGTTTTTT. Its protein is CASRLAGGKVYTGELFF.

The rearrangement links TRBV7-3 to TRBJ2-5; 8 bases are shared with TRBD2. This CDR3 comprises 15 residues. The germline V gene has CDR1 SGHTA and CDR2 FQGTGA. The trim removed 5 bases at V and 5 bases at J, leaving 10 bases unmatched. The DNA for the CDR3 is TGTGCCAGCAGCGCAGCGGGAGAGGTTGAGGAGACCCAGTACTTC. Translated, it gives CASSAAGEVEETQYF.